The clone carrying this T cell receptor (beta chain) is a singleton in its sample. TCRdb's copy holds only in-frame clones and misses some; the assay was immunoSEQ multiplex PCR. The sample shows roughly 250,000 clones, approximately 89% of them seen only once. The source of the sample is a study of blood T cell repertoires in COVID-19. About the research overall: T cells, B-cell-depleted T cells, or PBMCs supplied cDNA or gDNA.

The germline V gene has CDR1 SEHNR and CDR2 FQNEAQ (reference sequence). The CDR3 extends over 12 amino acids. Trimming removed 11 bases at V and 4 bases at J, with 14 bases between. The rearrangement joins TRBV7-9 to TRBJ1-2, with D possibly TRBD1 on 6 matching bases. Source material: PBMCs or T cells enriched from blood (not recorded which). The sequence came from a middle-aged woman with acute COVID-19. Written as DNA, the CDR3 is TGTGCCGGACAGACAGTTAGCTATGGCTACACCTTC. Translating gives CAGQTVSYGYTF.